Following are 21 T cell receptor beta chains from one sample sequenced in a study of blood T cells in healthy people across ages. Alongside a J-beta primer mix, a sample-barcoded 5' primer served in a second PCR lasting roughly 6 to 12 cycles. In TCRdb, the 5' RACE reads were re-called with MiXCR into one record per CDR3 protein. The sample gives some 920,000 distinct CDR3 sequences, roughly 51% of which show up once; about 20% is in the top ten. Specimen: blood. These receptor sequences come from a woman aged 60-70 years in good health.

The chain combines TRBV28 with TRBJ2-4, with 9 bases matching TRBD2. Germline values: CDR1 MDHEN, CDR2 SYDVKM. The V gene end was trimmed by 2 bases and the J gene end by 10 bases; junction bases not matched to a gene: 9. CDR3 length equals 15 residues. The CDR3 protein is CASSLSRAGGGIQYF. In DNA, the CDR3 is TGTGCCAGCAGTTTAAGTCGCGCGGGAGGGGGGATTCAGTACTTC.

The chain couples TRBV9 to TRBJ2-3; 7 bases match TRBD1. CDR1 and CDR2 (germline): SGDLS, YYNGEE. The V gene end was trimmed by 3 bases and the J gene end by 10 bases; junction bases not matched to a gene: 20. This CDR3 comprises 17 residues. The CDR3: CASSDPRGEGARGSQYF. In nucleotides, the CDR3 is TGTGCCAGCAGCGACCCCCGAGGAGAGGGGGCGCGCGGGTCGCAGTATTTT.

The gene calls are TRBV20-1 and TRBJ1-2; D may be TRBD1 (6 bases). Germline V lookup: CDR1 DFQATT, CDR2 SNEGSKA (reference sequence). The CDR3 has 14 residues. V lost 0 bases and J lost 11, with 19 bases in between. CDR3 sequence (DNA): TGCAGTGCTAGAGATCAGAGGGGGGCTACTGGTTACACCTTC. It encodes CSARDQRGATGYTF.

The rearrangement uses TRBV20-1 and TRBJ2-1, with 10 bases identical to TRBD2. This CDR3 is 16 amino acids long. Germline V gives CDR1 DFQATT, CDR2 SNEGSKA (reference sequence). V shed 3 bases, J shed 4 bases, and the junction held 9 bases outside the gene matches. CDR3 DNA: TGCAGTGCTAGGATTTCTAGCGGGAGAGGTTACAATGAGCAGTTCTTC. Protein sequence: CSARISSGRGYNEQFF.

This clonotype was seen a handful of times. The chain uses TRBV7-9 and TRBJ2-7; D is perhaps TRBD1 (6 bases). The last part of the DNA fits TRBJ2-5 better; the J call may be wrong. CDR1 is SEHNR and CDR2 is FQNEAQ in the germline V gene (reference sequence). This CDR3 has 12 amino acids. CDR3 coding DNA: TGTGCCAGCAGCTTAGAAGGGGGGACCCAGTACTTC. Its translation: CASSLEGGTQYF.

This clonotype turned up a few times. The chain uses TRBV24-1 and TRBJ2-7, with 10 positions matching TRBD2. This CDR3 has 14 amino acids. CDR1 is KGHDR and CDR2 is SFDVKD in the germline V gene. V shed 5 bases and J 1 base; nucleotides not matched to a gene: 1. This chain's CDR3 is CATSASGSSYEQYF. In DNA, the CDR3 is TGTGCCACCAGTGCTAGCGGGAGTTCCTACGAGCAGTACTTC.

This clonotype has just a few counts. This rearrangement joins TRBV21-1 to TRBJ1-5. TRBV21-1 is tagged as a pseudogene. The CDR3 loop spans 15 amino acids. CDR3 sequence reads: CASSTKRLTNQPQHF. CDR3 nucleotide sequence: TGTGCCAGCAGCACGAAACGCCTTACCAATCAGCCCCAGCATTTT.

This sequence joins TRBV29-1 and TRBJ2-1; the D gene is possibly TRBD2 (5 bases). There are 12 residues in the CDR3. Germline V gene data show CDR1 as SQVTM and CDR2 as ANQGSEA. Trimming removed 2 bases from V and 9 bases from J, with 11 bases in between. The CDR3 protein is CSVERGFGEQFF. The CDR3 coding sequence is TGCAGCGTTGAAAGAGGGTTCGGTGAGCAGTTCTTC.

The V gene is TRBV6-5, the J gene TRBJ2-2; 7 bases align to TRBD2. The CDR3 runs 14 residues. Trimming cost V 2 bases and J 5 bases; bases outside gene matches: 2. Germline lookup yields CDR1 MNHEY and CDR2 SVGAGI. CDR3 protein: CASSYGGGTGELFF. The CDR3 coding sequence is TGTGCCAGCAGTTACGGGGGGGGAACCGGGGAGCTGTTTTTT.

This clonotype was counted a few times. Written as DNA, the CDR3 is TGCGCCAGCAGCCAAGATGGGTTCCGGGGTAAAGACATTCAGTACTTC. Protein product: CASSQDGFRGKDIQYF. The V and J genes are TRBV4-3 and TRBJ2-4, with a possible D match to TRBD2 (5 bases). V dropped 0 bases and J dropped 8 bases, with 17 bases sitting between them. The CDR3 runs to 16 residues. Germline CDR1 and CDR2: LGHNA and YSLEER.

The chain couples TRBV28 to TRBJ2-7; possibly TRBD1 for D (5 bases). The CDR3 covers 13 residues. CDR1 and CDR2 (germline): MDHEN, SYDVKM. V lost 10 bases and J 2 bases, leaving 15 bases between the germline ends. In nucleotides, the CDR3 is TGTGCCAACCGGATGGCAGGGACCTACGAGCAGTACTTC. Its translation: CANRMAGTYEQYF. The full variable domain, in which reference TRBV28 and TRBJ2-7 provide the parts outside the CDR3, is DVKVTQSSRYLVKRTGEKVFLECVQDMDHENMFWYRQDPGLGLRLIYFSYDVKMKEKGDIPEGYSVSREKKERFSLILESASTNQTSMYLCANRMAGTYEQYFGPGTRLTVT.

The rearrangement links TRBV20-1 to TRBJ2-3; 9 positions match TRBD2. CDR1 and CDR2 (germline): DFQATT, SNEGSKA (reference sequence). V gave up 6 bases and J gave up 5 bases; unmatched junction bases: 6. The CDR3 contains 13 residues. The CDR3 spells CSARTSERDTQYF. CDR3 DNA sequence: TGCAGTGCCAGGACTAGCGAGAGAGATACGCAGTATTTT.

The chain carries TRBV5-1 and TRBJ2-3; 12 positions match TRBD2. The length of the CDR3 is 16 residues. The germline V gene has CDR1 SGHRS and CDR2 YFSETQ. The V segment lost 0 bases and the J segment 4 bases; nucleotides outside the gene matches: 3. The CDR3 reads CASSLVLAGGADTQYF. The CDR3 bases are TGCGCCAGCAGCTTGGTTCTAGCGGGAGGGGCAGATACGCAGTATTTT.

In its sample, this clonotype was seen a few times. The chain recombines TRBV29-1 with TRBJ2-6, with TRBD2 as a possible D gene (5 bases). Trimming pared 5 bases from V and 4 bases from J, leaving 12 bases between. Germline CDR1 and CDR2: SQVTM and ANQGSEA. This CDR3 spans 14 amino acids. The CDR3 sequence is CSVNGIMGANVLTF. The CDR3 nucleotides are TGCAGCGTTAACGGGATCATGGGGGCCAACGTCCTGACTTTC.

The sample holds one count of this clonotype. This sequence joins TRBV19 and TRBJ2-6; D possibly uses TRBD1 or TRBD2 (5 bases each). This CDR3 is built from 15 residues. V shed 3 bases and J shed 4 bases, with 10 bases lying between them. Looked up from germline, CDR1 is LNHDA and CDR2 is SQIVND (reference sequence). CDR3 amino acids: CASSMRGSGANVLTF. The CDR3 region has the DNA TGTGCCAGTAGTATGAGGGGCTCCGGGGCCAACGTCCTGACTTTC.

The CDR3 reads CASGYQGAHYEQYF. The CDR3 DNA reads TGTGCCAGTGGATATCAGGGGGCGCACTACGAGCAGTACTTC. The rearrangement links TRBV27 to TRBJ2-7, with TRBD1 identical over 8 bases. The CDR3 runs 14 residues. The V gene end was trimmed by 9 bases and the J gene end by 3 bases; junction bases not matched to a gene: 10. The germline CDR1 and CDR2 sequences are MNHEY and SMNVEV (reference sequence).

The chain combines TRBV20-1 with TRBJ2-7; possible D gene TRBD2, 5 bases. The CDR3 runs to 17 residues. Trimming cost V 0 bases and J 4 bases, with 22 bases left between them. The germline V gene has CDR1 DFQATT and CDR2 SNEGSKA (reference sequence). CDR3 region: CSARDPWGESSVYEQYF. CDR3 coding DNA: TGCAGTGCTAGAGATCCGTGGGGAGAGTCCTCCGTTTACGAGCAGTACTTC.

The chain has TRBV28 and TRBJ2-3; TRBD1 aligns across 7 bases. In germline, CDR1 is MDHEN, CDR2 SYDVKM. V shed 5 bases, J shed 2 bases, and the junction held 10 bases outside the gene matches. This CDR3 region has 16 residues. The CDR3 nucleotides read TGTGCCAGCAGTCGCACGACAGGGTTGAACACAGATACGCAGTATTTT. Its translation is CASSRTTGLNTDTQYF.

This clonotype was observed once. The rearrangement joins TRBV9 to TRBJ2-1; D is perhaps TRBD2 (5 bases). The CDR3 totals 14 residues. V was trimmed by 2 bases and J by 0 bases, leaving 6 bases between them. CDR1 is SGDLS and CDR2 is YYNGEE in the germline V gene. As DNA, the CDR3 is TGTGCCAGCAGCGTGCTAGCCTCCTACAATGAGCAGTTCTTC. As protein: CASSVLASYNEQFF. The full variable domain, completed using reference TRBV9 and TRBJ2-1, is DSGVTQTPKHLITATGQRVTLRCSPRSGDLSVYWYQQSLDQGLQFLIQYYNGEERAKGNILERFSAQQFPDLHSELNLSSLELGDSALYFCASSVLASYNEQFFGPGTRLTVL.

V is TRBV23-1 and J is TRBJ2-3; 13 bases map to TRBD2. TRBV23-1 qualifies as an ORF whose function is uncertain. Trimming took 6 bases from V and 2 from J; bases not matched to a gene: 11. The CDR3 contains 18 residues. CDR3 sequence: CASSVNLGLAGATDTQYF. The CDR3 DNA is TGCGCCAGCAGCGTTAACCTTGGACTAGCGGGAGCCACAGATACGCAGTATTTT.

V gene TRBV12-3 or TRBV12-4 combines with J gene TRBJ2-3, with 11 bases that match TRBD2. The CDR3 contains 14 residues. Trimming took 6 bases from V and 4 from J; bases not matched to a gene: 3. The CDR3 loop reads CASRTSGTADTQYF. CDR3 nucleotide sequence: TGTGCCAGCAGGACTAGCGGGACGGCAGATACGCAGTATTTT.